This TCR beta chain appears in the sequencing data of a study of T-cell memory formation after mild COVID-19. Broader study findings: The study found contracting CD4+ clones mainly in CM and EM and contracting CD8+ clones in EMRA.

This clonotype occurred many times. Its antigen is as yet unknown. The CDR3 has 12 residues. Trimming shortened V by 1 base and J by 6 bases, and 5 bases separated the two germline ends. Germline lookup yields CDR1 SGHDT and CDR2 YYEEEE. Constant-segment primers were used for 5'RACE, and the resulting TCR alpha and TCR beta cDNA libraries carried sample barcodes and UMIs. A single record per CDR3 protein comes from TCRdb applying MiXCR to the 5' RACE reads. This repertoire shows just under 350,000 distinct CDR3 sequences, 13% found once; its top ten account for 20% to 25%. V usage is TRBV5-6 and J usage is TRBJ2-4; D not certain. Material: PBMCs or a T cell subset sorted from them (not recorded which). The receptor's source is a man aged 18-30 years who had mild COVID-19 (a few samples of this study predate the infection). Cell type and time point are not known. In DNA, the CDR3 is TGTGCCAGCAGCTTGTGGGGAAACATTCAGTACTTC. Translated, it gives CASSLWGNIQYF.